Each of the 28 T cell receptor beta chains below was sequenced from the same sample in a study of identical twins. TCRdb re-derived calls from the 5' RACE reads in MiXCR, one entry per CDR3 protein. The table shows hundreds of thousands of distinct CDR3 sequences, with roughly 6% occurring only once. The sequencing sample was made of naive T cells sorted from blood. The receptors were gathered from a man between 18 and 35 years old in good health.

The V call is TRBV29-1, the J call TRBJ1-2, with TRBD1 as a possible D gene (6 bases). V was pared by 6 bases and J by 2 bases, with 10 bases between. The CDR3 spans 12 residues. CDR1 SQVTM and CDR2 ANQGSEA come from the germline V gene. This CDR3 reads CSVSDRNYGYTF. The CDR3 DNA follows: TGCAGCGTCTCCGACAGGAACTATGGCTACACCTTC.

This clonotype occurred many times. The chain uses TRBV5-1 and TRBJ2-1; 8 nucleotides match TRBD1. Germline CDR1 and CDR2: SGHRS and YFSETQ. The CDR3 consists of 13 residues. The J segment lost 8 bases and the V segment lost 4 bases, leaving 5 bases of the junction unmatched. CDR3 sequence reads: CASSLDRVHEQFF. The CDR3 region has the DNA TGCGCCAGCAGCCTGGACAGGGTCCATGAGCAGTTCTTC.

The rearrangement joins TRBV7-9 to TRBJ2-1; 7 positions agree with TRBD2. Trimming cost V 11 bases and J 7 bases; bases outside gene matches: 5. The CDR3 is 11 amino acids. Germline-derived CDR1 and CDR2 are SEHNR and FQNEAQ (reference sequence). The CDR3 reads CAGGSGNEQFF. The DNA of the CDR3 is TGTGCCGGTGGTAGCGGGAATGAGCAGTTCTTC.

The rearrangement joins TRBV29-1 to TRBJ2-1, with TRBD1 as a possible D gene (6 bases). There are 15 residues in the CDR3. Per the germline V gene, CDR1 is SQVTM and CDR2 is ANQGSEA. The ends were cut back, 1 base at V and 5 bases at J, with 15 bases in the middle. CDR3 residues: CSVEVGRGLNNEQFF. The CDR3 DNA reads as TGCAGCGTTGAAGTGGGTAGGGGGTTAAACAATGAGCAGTTCTTC.

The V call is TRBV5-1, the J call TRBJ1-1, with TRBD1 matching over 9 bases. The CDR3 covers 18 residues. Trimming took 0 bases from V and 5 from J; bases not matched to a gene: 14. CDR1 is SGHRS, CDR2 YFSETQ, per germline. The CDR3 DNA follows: TGCGCCAGCAGCTTGGACGGTACCACAGGGGGCAAAGGAACTGAAGCTTTCTTT. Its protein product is CASSLDGTTGGKGTEAFF.

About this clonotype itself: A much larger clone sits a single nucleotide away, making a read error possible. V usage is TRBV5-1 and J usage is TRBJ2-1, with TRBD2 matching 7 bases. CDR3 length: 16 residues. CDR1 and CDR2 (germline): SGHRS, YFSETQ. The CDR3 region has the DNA TGCGCCAGCAGCTTGGAGGCAGCGGGACCTTACAATGAGCGGTTCTTC. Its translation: CASSLEAAGPYNERFF.

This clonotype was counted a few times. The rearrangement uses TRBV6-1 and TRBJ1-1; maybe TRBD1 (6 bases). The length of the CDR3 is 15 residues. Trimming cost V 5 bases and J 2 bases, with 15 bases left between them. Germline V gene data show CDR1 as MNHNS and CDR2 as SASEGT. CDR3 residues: CASSPSGVFNTEAFF. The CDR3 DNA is TGTGCCAGCAGTCCTTCAGGGGTGTTCAACACTGAAGCTTTCTTT.

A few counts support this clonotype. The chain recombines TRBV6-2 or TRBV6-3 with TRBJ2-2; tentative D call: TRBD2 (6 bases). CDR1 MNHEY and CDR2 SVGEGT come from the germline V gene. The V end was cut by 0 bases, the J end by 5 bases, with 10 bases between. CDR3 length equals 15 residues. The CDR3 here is CASSYSAGRTGELFF. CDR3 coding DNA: TGTGCCAGCAGTTACTCAGCGGGTAGGACCGGGGAGCTGTTTTTT.

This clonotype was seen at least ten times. The CDR3 DNA follows: TGTGCCAGCAGTTCACCGTCGGGTAAAGCTAACTATGGCTACACCTTC. It encodes CASSSPSGKANYGYTF. The chain is built from TRBV12-3 or TRBV12-4 and TRBJ1-2, with D uncertain. The CDR3 contains 16 residues. Between the trimmed V and J ends, which lost 4 bases and 0 bases, there was a span of 15 bases.

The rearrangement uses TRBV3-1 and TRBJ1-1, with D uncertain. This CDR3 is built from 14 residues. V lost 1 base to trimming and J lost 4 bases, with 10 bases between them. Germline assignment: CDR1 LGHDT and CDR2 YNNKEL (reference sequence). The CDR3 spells CASSQAVVGTEAFF. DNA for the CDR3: TGTGCCAGCAGCCAAGCGGTCGTGGGCACTGAAGCTTTCTTT.

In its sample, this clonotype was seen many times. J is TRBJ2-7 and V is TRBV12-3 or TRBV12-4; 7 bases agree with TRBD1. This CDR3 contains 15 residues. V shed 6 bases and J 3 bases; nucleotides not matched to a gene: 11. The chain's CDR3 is CASRIQPTGLYEQYV. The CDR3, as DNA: TGTGCCAGCAGAATTCAACCGACAGGGCTCTACGAGCAGTACGTC.

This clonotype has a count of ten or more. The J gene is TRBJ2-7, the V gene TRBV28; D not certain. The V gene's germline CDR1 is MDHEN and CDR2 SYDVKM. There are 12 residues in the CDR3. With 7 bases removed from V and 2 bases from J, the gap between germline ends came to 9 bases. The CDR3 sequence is CASTSWAYEQYF. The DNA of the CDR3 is TGTGCCAGCACCTCCTGGGCCTACGAGCAGTACTTC.

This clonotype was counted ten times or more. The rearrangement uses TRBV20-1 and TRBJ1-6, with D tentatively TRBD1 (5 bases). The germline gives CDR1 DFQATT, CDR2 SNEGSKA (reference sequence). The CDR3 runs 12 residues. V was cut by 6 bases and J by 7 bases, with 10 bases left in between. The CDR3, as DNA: TGCAGTGCGTCGGGACCCAATTCACCCCTCCACTTT. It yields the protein CSASGPNSPLHF.

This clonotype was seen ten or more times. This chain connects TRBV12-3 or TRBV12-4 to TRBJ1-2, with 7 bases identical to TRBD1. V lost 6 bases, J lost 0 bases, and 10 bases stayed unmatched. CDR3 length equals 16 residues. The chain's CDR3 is CASRQDTGEANYGYTF. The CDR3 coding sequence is TGTGCCAGCAGGCAGGATACAGGGGAAGCTAACTATGGCTACACCTTC.

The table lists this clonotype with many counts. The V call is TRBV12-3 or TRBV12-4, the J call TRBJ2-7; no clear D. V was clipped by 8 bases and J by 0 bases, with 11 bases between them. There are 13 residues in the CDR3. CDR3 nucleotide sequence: TGTGCCAGCCGTCAAAGGCCCTCCTACGAGCAGTACTTC. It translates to CASRQRPSYEQYF.

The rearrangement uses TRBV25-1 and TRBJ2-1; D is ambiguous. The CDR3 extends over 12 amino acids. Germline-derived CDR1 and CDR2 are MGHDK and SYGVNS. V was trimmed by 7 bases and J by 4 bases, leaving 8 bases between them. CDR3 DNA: TGTGCCAGCAAGGCCACGTACAATGAGCAGTTCTTC. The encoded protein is CASKATYNEQFF.

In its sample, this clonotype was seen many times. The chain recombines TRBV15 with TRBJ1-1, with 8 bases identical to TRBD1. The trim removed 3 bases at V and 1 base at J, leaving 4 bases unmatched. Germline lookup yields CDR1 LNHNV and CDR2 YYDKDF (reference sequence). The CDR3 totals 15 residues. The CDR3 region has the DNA TGTGCCACCAGCAGCGGACAGGGATGGAACACTGAAGCTTTCTTT. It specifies CATSSGQGWNTEAFF.

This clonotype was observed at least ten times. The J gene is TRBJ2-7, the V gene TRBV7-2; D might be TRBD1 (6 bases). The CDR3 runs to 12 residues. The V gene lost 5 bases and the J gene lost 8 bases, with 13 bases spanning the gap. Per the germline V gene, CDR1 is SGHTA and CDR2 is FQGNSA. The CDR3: CASSIKGEQQYF. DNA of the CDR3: TGTGCCAGCAGCATTAAGGGGGAGCAGCAGTACTTC.

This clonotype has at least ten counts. This CDR3 is CATSDPSRTGIPGELFF. As DNA, the CDR3 is TGTGCCACCAGTGATCCCTCCCGGACAGGGATCCCCGGGGAGCTGTTTTTT. The V and J genes are TRBV24-1 and TRBJ2-2; 8 nucleotides agree with TRBD1. This CDR3 is 17 amino acids long. Germline assignment: CDR1 KGHDR and CDR2 SFDVKD. Germline trimming cut 3 bases from V and 6 bases from J; bases unmatched to any gene: 11.

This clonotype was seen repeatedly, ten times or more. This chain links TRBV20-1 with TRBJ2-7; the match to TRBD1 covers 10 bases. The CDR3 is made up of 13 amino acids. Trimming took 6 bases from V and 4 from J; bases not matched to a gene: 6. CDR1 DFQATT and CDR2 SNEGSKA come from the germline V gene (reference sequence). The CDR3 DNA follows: TGCAGTGCCAATAGACAGGGGGCGTACGAGCAGTACTTC. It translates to CSANRQGAYEQYF.

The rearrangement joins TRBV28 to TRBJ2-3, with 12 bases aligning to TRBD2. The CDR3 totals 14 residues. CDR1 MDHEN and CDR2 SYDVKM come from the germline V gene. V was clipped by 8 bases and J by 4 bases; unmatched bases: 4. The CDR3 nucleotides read TGTGCCAGCTCTAGCGGGAGGGCCCCAGATACGCAGTATTTT. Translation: CASSSGRAPDTQYF. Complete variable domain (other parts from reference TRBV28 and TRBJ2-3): DVKVTQSSRYLVKRTGEKVFLECVQDMDHENMFWYRQDPGLGLRLIYFSYDVKMKEKGDIPEGYSVSREKKERFSLILESASTNQTSMYLCASSSGRAPDTQYFGPGTRLTVL.

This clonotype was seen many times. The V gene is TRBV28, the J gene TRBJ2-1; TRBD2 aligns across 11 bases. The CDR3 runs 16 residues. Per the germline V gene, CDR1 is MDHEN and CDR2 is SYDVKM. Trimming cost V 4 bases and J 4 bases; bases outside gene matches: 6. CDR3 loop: CASSSHSGRGYNEQFF. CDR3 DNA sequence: TGTGCCAGCAGTTCCCATAGCGGGAGGGGATACAATGAGCAGTTCTTC. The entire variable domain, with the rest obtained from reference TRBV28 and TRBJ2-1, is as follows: DVKVTQSSRYLVKRTGEKVFLECVQDMDHENMFWYRQDPGLGLRLIYFSYDVKMKEKGDIPEGYSVSREKKERFSLILESASTNQTSMYLCASSSHSGRGYNEQFFGPGTRLTVL.

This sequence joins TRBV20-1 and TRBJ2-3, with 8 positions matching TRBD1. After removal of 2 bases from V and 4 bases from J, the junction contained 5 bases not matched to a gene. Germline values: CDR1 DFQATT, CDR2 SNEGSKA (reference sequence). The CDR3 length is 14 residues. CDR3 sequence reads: CSARQGAIADTQYF. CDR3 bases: TGCAGTGCTAGACAGGGGGCTATCGCAGATACGCAGTATTTT.

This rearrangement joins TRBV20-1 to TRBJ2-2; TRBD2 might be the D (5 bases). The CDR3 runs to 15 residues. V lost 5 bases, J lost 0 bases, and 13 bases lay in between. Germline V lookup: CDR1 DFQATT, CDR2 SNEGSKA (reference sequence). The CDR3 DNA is TGCAGTGCTCACGACGCCGGGACGAACACCGGGGAGCTGTTTTTT. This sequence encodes CSAHDAGTNTGELFF.

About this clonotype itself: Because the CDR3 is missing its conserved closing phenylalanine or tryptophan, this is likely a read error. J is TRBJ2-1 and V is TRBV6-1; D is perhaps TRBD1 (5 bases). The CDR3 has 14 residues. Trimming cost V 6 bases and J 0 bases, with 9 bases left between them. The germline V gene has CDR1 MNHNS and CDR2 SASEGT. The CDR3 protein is CASSRTSSYNEQFS. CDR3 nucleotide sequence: TGTGCCAGCAGCAGGACAAGCTCCTACAATGAGCAGTTCTCC.

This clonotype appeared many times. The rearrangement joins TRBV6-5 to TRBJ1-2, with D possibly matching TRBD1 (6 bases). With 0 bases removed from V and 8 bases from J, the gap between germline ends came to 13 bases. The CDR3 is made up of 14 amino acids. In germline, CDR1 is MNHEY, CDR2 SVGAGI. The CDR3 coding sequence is TGTGCCAGCAGTTACTCGTTCAGGGGCTGGGGCTACACCTTC. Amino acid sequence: CASSYSFRGWGYTF.

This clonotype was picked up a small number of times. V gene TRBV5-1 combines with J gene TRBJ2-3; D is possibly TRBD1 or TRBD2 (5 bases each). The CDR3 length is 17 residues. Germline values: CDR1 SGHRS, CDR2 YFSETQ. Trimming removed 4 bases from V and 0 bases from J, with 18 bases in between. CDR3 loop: CASSIYPGTESTDTQYF. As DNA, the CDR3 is TGCGCCAGCAGCATATACCCCGGGACGGAAAGCACAGATACGCAGTATTTT.

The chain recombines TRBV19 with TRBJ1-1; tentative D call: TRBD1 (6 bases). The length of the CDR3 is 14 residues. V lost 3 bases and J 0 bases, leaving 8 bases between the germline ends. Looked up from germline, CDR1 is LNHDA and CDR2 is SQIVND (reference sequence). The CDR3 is CASSIGQMNTEAFF. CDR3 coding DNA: TGTGCCAGTAGTATCGGACAGATGAACACTGAAGCTTTCTTT.